This T cell receptor (beta chain) was captured in a study of PD-1 blockade in classical Hodgkin lymphoma. This CDR3 comprises 15 residues. Trimming cost V 4 bases and J 8 bases; bases outside gene matches: 8. CDR1 MNHNS and CDR2 SASEGT come from the germline V gene. Libraries were prepared by immunoSEQ multiplex PCR; TCRdb keeps only in-frame clonotypes and omits some of them. The profile shows 90,000 to 100,000 clones, roughly 92% of them singletons. A note on this clone: Its specificity is unknown.

General observations from the study: With CD4+ cells, TCR diversity rose significantly by C4D1, but not with CD8+ cells. Patients who initiated nivolumab within 1 year of ASCT were excluded. Compared with healthy donors, newly diagnosed patients reportedly showed lower baseline TCR diversity.

Relapses following autologous stem cell transplantation were seen in all patients, with brentuximab vedotin exposure varying. This clonotype was sampled from a human donor with classical Hodgkin lymphoma. The chain joins TRBV6-1 to TRBJ2-1; 10 bases agree with TRBD2. The source material was peripheral blood mononuclear cells (PBMCs), sampled at baseline. This CDR3 is CASSAASGSWHEQFF. The CDR3 DNA follows: TGTGCCAGCAGTGCTGCTAGCGGGAGTTGGCATGAGCAGTTCTTC.